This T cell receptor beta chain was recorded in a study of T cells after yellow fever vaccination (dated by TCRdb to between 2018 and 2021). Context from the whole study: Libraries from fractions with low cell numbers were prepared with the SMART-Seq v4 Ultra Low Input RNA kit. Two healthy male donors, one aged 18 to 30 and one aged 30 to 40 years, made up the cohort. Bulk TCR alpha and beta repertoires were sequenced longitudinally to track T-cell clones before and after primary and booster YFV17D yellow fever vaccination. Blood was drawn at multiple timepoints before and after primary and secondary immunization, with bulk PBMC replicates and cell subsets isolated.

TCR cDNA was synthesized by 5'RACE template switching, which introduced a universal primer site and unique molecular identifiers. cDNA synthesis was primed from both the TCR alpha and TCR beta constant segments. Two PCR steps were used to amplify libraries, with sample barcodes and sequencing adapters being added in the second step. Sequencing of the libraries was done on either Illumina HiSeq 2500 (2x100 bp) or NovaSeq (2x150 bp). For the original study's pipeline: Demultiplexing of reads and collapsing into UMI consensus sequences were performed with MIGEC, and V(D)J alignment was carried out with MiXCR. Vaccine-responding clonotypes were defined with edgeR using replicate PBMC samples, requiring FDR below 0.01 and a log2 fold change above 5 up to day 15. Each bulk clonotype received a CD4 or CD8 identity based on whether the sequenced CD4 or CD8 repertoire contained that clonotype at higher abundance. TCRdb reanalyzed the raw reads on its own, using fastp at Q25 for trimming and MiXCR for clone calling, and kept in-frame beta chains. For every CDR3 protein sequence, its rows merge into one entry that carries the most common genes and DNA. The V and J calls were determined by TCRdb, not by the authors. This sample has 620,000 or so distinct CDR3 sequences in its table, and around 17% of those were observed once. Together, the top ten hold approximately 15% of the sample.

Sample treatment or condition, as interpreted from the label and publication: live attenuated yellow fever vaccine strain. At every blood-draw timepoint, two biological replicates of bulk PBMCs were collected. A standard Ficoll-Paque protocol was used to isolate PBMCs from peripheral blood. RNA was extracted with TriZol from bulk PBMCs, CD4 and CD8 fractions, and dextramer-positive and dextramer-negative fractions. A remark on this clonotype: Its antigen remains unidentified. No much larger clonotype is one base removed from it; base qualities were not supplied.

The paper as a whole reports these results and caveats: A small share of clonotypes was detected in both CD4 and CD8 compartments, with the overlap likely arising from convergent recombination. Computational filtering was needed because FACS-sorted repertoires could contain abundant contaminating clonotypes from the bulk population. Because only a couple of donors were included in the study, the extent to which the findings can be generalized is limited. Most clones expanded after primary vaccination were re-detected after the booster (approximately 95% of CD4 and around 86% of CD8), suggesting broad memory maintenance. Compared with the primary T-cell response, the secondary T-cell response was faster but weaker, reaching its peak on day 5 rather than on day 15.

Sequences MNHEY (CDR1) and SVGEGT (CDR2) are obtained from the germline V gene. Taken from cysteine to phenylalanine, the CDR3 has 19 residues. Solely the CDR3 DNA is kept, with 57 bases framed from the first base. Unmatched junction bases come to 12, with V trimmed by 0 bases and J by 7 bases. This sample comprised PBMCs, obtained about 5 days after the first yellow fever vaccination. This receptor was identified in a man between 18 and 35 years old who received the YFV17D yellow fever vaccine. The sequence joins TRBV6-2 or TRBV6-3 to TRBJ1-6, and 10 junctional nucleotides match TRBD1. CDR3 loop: CASSYSITSGTGENSPLHF. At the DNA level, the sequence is TGTGCCAGCAGTTACTCGATTACTTCCGGGACAGGGGAAAATTCACCCCTCCACTTT.